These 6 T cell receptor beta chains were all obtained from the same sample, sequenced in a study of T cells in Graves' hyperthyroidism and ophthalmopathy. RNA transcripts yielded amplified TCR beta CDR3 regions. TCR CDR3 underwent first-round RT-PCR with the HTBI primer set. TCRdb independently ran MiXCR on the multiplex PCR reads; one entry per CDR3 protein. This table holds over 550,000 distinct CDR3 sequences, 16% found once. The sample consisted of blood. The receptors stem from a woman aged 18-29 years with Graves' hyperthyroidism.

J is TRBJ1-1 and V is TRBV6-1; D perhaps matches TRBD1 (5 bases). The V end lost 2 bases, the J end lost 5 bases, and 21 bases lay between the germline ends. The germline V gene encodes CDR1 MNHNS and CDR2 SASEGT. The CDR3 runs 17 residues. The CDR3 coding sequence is TGTGCCAGCAGTGAACCGGGACTCATCCGCGGAGGGACTGAAGCTTTCTTT. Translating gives CASSEPGLIRGGTEAFF.

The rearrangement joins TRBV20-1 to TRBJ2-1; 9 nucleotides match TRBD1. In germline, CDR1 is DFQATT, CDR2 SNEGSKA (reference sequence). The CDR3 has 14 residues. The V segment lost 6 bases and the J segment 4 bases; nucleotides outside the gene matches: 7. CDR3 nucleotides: TGCAGTGCCAATACAGGGGGCCGGTACAATGAGCAGTTCTTC. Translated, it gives CSANTGGRYNEQFF.

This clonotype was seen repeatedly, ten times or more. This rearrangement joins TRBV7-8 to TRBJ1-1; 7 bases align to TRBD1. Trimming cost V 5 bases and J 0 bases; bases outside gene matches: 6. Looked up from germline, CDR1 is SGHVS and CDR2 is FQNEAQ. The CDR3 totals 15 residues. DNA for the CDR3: TGTGCCAGCAGCATTCGGACAGGAATGAACACTGAAGCTTTCTTT. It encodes CASSIRTGMNTEAFF.

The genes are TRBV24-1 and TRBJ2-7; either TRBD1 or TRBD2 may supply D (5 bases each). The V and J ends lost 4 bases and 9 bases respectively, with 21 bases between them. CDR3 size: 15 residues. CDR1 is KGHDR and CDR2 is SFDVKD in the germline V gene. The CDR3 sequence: CATSDPTAGRAGQYF. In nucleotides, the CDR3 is TGTGCCACCAGTGACCCCACCGCCGGCAGGGCGGGGCAGTACTTC.

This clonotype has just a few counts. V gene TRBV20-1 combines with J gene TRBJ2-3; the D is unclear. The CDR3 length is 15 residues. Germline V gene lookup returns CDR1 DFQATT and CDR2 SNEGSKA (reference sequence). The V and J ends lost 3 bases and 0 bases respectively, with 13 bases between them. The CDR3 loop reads CSARGMTPSTDTQYF. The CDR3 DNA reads TGCAGTGCTAGGGGTATGACCCCTAGCACAGATACGCAGTATTTT.

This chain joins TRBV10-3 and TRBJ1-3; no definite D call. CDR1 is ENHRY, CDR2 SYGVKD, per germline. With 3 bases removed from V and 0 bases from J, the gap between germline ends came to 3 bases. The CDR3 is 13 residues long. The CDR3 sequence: CAISDGSGNTIYF. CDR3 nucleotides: TGTGCCATCAGTGATGGCTCTGGAAACACCATATATTTT.